The 15 T cell receptor beta chains given below trace back to one sample, sequenced in a study of shared clonotypes between healthy human individuals. Generated by immunoSEQ multiplex PCR, the TCRdb table keeps only in-frame clones and is missing some. The repertoire holds around 2.5 million clones, with under 95% as singletons. Sequencing input: naive CD4+ T cells from PBMCs. This sample's subset: CD45RA+ positively selected. Receptors originate from a man between 18 and 29 years old in good health. Some clones in this sample may be carry-over from other donors' samples.

The chain employs TRBV5-1 and TRBJ2-7; D perhaps matches TRBD1 (6 bases). The CDR3 covers 15 residues. The V end was cut by 4 bases, the J end by 2 bases, with 16 bases between. The V gene's germline CDR1 is SGHRS and CDR2 YFSETQ. The CDR3 protein is CASSGPGTLTYEQYF. CDR3 nucleotides: TGCGCCAGCAGCGGACCCGGGACACTCACCTACGAGCAGTACTTC.

The rearrangement uses TRBV5-1 and TRBJ2-7, with D possibly matching TRBD2 (6 bases). Trimming removed 0 bases from V and 4 bases from J, with 17 bases in between. CDR3 length equals 16 residues. CDR1 is SGHRS and CDR2 is YFSETQ in the germline V gene. In nucleotides, the CDR3 is TGCGCCAGCAGCTTGGCCAACCCAGAAGCGGGTTACGAGCAGTACTTC. The encoded protein is CASSLANPEAGYEQYF.

The rearrangement links TRBV4-1 to TRBJ2-7; TRBD1 agrees at 8 bases. CDR1 MGHRA and CDR2 YSYEKL come from the germline V gene. The junction had 12 bases not matched to a gene; V was cut back by 3 bases and J by 2 bases. The CDR3 totals 17 residues. The CDR3 DNA sequence: TGCGCCAGCAGCCAGCTGGGGAGGAGACAGGGGACCTACGAGCAGTACTTC. This gives the protein CASSQLGRRQGTYEQYF.

This chain uses TRBV4-3 with TRBJ2-7; 13 nucleotides line up with TRBD2. The V gene end was trimmed by 1 base and the J gene end by 2 bases; junction bases not matched to a gene: 5. The V gene's germline CDR1 is LGHNA and CDR2 YSLEER. This CDR3 has 17 amino acids. The CDR3 nucleotides are TGCGCCAGCAGCCAAGGGACTAGCGGGAGTATCCCCTACGAGCAGTACTTC. It translates to CASSQGTSGSIPYEQYF.

The V and J genes are TRBV11-2 and TRBJ2-3; D is unclear. The germline V and J ends were trimmed by 0 bases and 6 bases, with 13 bases remaining between them. CDR1 SGHAT and CDR2 FQNNGV come from the germline V gene. The CDR3 loop spans 15 amino acids. The CDR3 sequence: CASSLDRNLRDTQYF. The CDR3 region has the DNA TGTGCCAGCAGCTTAGATCGGAACCTCAGGGATACGCAGTATTTT.

This chain joins TRBV4-3 and TRBJ2-7; 9 bases agree with TRBD2. J lost 3 bases, V lost 1 base, and 7 bases had no gene match. Looked up from germline, CDR1 is LGHNA and CDR2 is YSLEER. This CDR3 contains 16 residues. CDR3 sequence: CASSQVAGTSIYEQYF. CDR3 DNA: TGCGCCAGCAGCCAAGTCGCCGGGACTAGCATCTACGAGCAGTACTTC.

Points on this clone: Other nucleotide sequences from this sample produce the same CDR3. The V call is TRBV6-5, the J call TRBJ1-1, with a possible D match to TRBD1 (6 bases). V lost 7 bases and J 1 base, leaving 10 bases between the germline ends. This CDR3 spans 13 amino acids. Germline assignment: CDR1 MNHEY and CDR2 SVGAGI. The CDR3 DNA follows: TGTGCCAGCACCCTGACAGGGAACACTGAAGCTTTCTTT. Translation: CASTLTGNTEAFF.

DNA for the CDR3: TGCGCCAGCAGTGGACTAGCGGGAGCCCCAGGGACCCAGTACTTC. It yields the protein CASSGLAGAPGTQYF. J is TRBJ2-5 and V is TRBV10-2; 12 positions match TRBD2. Unmatched junction bases numbered 7, after V lost 4 bases and J lost 7 bases. This CDR3 is built from 15 residues. The V gene's germline CDR1 is WSHSY and CDR2 SAAADI.

The chain links TRBV19 to TRBJ1-2; TRBD1 matches 9 bases. This CDR3 is built from 12 residues. Germline values: CDR1 LNHDA, CDR2 SQIVND (reference sequence). The CDR3 bases are TGTGCAACCCTGGACAGGGGAGATGGCTACACCTTC. Protein: CATLDRGDGYTF.

V usage is TRBV29-1 and J usage is TRBJ2-1, with D perhaps TRBD1 (6 bases). CDR1 is SQVTM, CDR2 ANQGSEA, per germline. V was clipped by 5 bases and J by 8 bases, with 19 bases between them. CDR3 size: 14 residues. The DNA for the CDR3 is TGCAGCGTTCGACAGGACAGTTCACACCATGAGCAGTTCTTC. Its protein product is CSVRQDSSHHEQFF.

The V and J genes are TRBV27 and TRBJ1-2; 9 bases line up with TRBD1. Per germline, CDR1 MNHEY and CDR2 SMNVEV (reference sequence). Trimming at V came to 6 bases and at J to 6 bases, leaving 14 bases not matched to a gene. The CDR3 is 16 amino acids. CDR3 sequence reads: CASSRRQGQGFDGYTF. DNA of the CDR3: TGTGCCAGCAGCCGTCGCCAGGGACAGGGATTCGATGGCTACACCTTC.

The chain has TRBV4-1 and TRBJ1-3; possible D gene TRBD1, 5 bases. Germline V gives CDR1 MGHRA, CDR2 YSYEKL. This CDR3 region has 15 residues. V was trimmed by 0 bases and J by 9 bases, leaving 15 bases between them. This CDR3 is CASSQDTRRRGTIYF. In nucleotides, the CDR3 is TGCGCCAGCAGCCAAGATACCCGGCGTAGGGGCACCATATATTTT.

The CDR3 sequence: CASSTRAKNIQYF. DNA of the CDR3: TGTGCCAGCTCCACGCGGGCCAAAAACATTCAGTACTTC. The chain is built from TRBV2 and TRBJ2-4; D unresolved. The V and J ends lost 8 bases and 1 base respectively, with 9 bases between them. This CDR3 contains 13 residues. Germline CDR1 reads SNHLY; CDR2 reads FYNNEI.

The V and J genes are TRBV15 and TRBJ1-4; D ambiguous. The CDR3 contains 17 residues. Trimming took off 0 bases at V and 0 bases at J, with 11 bases between the two ends. Looked up from germline, CDR1 is LNHNV and CDR2 is YYDKDF (reference sequence). The CDR3 spells CATSRDPPIATNEKLFF. DNA of the CDR3: TGTGCCACCAGCAGAGACCCCCCCATTGCAACTAATGAAAAACTGTTTTTT.

The chain is built from TRBV28 and TRBJ2-1; 7 bases are a match to TRBD2. V dropped 6 bases and J dropped 0; count of bases not matched to a gene: 8. Germline V lookup: CDR1 MDHEN, CDR2 SYDVKM. The CDR3 runs to 16 residues. CDR3 nucleotide sequence: TGTGCCAGCAGCCCGGTGGCTAGCGGCTCCTACAATGAGCAGTTCTTC. This encodes CASSPVASGSYNEQFF. The full variable domain, rest sourced from reference TRBV28 and TRBJ2-1, is DVKVTQSSRYLVKRTGEKVFLECVQDMDHENMFWYRQDPGLGLRLIYFSYDVKMKEKGDIPEGYSVSREKKERFSLILESASTNQTSMYLCASSPVASGSYNEQFFGPGTRLTVL.